This TCR beta chain is from a study of CD8 T cells in Susac syndrome. A remark on this clonotype: The junction shows a germline mismatch at one end, possibly a read error.

RNA in amounts of roughly 0.5 to 1 ug was reverse transcribed with random hexamers. Amplification of TCR beta CDR3 spanned 54 Vbeta and 13 Jbeta via immunoSEQ multiplex PCR. TCRdb re-analysed the immunoSEQ multiplex PCR reads in MiXCR, keeping a single row per CDR3 protein. The table shows tens of thousands of distinct CDR3 sequences, with 85% to 95% occurring only once. Negative isolation yielded the CD8+ and CD4+ T cells, while FACS enriched the TEMRA cells. This CDR3 comprises 14 residues. Sequencing input: CD8+ T cells from PBMCs. This TCR was sampled from a human donor with Susac syndrome. The V and J genes are TRBV12-3 or TRBV12-4 and TRBJ1-5; D unclear. CDR3 sequence: CASSFLADNQPQHF. In DNA, the CDR3 is TGTGCCAGCAGTTTCTTGGCAGACAATCAACCCCAGCATTTT.